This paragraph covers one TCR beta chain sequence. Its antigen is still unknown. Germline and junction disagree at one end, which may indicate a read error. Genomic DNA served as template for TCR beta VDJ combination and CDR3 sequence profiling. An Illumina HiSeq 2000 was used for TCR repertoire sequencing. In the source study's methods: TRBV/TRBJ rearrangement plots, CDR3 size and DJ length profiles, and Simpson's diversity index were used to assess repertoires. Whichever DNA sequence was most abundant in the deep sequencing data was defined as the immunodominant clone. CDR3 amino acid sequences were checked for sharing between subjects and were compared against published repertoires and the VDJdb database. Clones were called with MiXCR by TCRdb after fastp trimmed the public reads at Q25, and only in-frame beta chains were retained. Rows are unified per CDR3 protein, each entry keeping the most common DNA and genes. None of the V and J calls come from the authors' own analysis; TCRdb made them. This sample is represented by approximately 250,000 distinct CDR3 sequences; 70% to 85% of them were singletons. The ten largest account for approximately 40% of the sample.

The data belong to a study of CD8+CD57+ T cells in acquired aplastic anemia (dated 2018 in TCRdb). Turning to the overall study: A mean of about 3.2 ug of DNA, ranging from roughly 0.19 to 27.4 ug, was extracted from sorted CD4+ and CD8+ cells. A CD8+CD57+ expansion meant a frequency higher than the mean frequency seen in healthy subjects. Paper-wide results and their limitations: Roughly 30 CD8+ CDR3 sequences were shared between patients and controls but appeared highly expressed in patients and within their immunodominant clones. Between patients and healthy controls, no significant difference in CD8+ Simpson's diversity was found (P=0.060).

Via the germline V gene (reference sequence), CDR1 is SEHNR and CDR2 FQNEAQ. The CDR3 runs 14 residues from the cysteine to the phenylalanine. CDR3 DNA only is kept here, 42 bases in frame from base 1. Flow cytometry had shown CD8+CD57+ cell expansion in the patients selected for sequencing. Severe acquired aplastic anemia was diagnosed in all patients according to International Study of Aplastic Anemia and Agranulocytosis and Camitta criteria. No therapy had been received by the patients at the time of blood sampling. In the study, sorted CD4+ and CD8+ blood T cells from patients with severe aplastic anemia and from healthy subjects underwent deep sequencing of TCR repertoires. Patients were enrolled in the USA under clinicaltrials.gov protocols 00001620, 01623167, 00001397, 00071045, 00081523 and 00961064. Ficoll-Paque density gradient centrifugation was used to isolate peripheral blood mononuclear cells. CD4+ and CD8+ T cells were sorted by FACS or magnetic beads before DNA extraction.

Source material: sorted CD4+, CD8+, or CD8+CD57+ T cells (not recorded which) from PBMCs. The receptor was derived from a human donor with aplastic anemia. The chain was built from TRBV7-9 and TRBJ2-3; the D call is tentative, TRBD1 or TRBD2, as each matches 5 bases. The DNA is TGTGCCAGCAGTTACCTGGGGGATGCGCAGTCGCTCGGGTTT. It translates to CASSYLGDAQSLGF.